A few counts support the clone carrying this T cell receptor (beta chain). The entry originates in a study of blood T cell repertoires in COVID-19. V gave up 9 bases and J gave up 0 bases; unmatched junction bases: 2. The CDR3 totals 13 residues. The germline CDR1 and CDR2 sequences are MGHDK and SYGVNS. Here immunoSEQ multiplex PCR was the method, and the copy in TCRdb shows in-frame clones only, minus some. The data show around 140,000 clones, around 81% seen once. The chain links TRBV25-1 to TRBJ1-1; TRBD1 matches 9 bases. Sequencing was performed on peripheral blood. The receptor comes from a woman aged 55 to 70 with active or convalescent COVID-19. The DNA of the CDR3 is TGTGCCAGATGGGACAGGGTGAACACTGAAGCTTTCTTT. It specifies CARWDRVNTEAFF.